The 9 T cell receptor beta chains below were found in one sample sequenced in a study of T cells in Graves' hyperthyroidism and ophthalmopathy. RNA transcripts gave rise to amplified TCR beta CDR3 regions. First-round RT-PCR with HTBI primers amplified the TCR CDR3 region. Each CDR3 protein gets one entry after TCRdb re-called the multiplex PCR reads with MiXCR. The data show hundreds of thousands of distinct CDR3 sequences, roughly 14% seen once. Sequenced sample: blood. All receptors derive from a young man with Graves' ophthalmopathy.

Comment on this clonotype: Given a much more abundant clone one base away, this may be a read error. The chain combines TRBV3-1 with TRBJ1-6; D is unclear. CDR3 length: 12 residues. V shed 1 base and J shed 9 bases, with 4 bases lying between them. The V gene's germline CDR1 is LGHDT and CDR2 YNNKEL (reference sequence). The CDR3 bases are TGTGCCAGCAGCCAAGCGCCTTCACCCCTCCACTTT. This gives the protein CASSQAPSPLHF.

This clonotype has a count of ten or more. The rearrangement links TRBV27 to TRBJ2-7; possibly TRBD1 for D (6 bases). The CDR3 loop spans 14 amino acids. V was shortened by 5 bases and J by 5 bases, with 16 bases between the two germline ends. Per germline, CDR1 MNHEY and CDR2 SMNVEV (reference sequence). The CDR3 reads CASSRQERGHEQYF. The CDR3 DNA reads as TGTGCCAGCAGTCGACAGGAGCGTGGCCACGAGCAGTACTTC.

This clonotype was observed a handful of times. CDR3 nucleotide sequence: TGTGCCAGCAGTTTAGTGGGAGGGCCGAACACTGAAGCTTTCTTT. Protein sequence: CASSLVGGPNTEAFF. The genes are TRBV12-3 or TRBV12-4 and TRBJ1-1; unclear D gene. CDR3 size: 15 residues. The V end lost 1 base, the J end lost 1 base, and 10 bases lay between the germline ends.

This clonotype was detected many times. This chain joins TRBV5-1 and TRBJ1-6; 9 positions agree with TRBD1. Losses at the gene ends were 0 bases for V and 11 bases for J; bases not matched to a gene: 6. Germline V gene sequence: CDR1 SGHRS, CDR2 YFSETQ. The CDR3 has 15 residues. The CDR3 region is CASSLVGTGLPPLHF. CDR3 sequence (DNA): TGCGCCAGCAGCTTGGTCGGGACAGGGCTGCCACCCCTCCACTTT.

This clonotype was counted at least ten times. J is TRBJ2-7 and V is TRBV30, with D hard to call. With 1 base removed from V and 6 bases from J, the gap between germline ends came to 10 bases. Per germline, CDR1 GTSNPN and CDR2 SVGIG (reference sequence). The CDR3 has 12 residues. The CDR3 DNA is TGTGCCTGGAGTGCCCCCAATACCGAGCAGTACTTC. Encoded protein: CAWSAPNTEQYF.

This chain connects TRBV12-3 or TRBV12-4 to TRBJ2-5, with D maybe TRBD2 (5 bases). The CDR3 has 13 amino acids. V was clipped by 2 bases and J by 7 bases, with 11 bases between them. In DNA, the CDR3 is TGTGCCAGCAGTTTATTACTAGTAGGGACCCAGTACTTC. Protein sequence: CASSLLLVGTQYF.

This clonotype has at least ten counts. The V and J genes are TRBV20-1 and TRBJ1-2; tentative D call: TRBD1 (6 bases). Germline-derived CDR1 and CDR2 are DFQATT and SNEGSKA (reference sequence). This CDR3 has 14 amino acids. Trimming pared 8 bases from V and 0 bases from J, leaving 16 bases between. In nucleotides, the CDR3 is TGCAGTCGTGCAGTCGGGGGCGCTAACTATGGCTACACCTTC. It specifies CSRAVGGANYGYTF.

This chain connects TRBV19 to TRBJ2-7; TRBD1 agrees at 10 bases. The CDR3 loop spans 19 amino acids. CDR1 and CDR2 (germline): LNHDA, SQIVND (reference sequence). With 1 base clipped from V and 0 bases from J, the junction kept 12 bases outside the gene matches. CDR3 protein: CASSIGRTGGGSHSYEQYF. The CDR3 DNA follows: TGTGCCAGTAGTATAGGCCGGACAGGGGGAGGCTCACACTCCTACGAGCAGTACTTC. Full variable domain (missing parts from reference TRBV19 and TRBJ2-7): DGGITQSPKYLFRKEGQNVTLSCEQNLNHDAMYWYRQDPGQGLRLIYYSQIVNDFQKGDIAEGYSVSREKKESFPLTVTSAQKNPTAFYLCASSIGRTGGGSHSYEQYFGPGTRLTVT.

This clonotype was observed many times. V and J are TRBV3-1 and TRBJ2-1, with D possibly being TRBD1 or TRBD2 (5 bases each). V was pared by 5 bases and J by 5 bases, with 16 bases between. The CDR3 loop spans 15 amino acids. Germline V gene data show CDR1 as LGHDT and CDR2 as YNNKEL (reference sequence). This chain's CDR3 is CASSTPNRGHNEQFF. The CDR3 region has the DNA TGTGCCAGCAGCACACCTAACCGGGGCCACAATGAGCAGTTCTTC.